These 22 T cell receptor beta chains were sequenced from one sample in a study of blood T cell repertoires in COVID-19 (dated by TCRdb to the early 2020s). Receptors were amplified or captured by the immunoSEQ multiplex PCR assay. The clones in this table, taken by TCRdb from immuneACCESS, are in-frame only. Not every clone is retained; where verified, under half of the shortfall comes from an unresolved V gene, and the cause of the rest is unknown. The sample has 70,000 or so clones on record, more than 80% of them singletons. The ten largest account for approximately 35% of the sample. The sample consisted of peripheral blood. The receptors were gathered from a woman aged 80 or over with active or convalescent COVID-19.

The V gene is TRBV14, the J gene TRBJ2-3, with no clear D. V lost 3 bases and J lost 1, with 8 bases in between. This CDR3 region has 14 residues. Looked up from germline, CDR1 is SGHDN and CDR2 is FVKESK. The CDR3 nucleotides read TGTGCCAGCAGCCAGGTACCGGGCACAGATACGCAGTATTTT. Protein sequence: CASSQVPGTDTQYF.

A word on this clone: Distinct nucleotide sequences in the sample also encode this CDR3. The V call is TRBV30, the J call TRBJ1-5; weak D call: TRBD1 (5 bases). CDR1 is GTSNPN, CDR2 SVGIG, per germline (reference sequence). The CDR3 covers 13 residues. V lost 0 bases to trimming and J lost 2 bases, with 5 bases between them. The CDR3 reads CAWSVQGNQPQHF. CDR3 DNA: TGTGCCTGGAGTGTACAGGGCAATCAGCCCCAGCATTTT.

V is TRBV4-3 and J is TRBJ2-7, with 9 bases matching TRBD2. This CDR3 is built from 15 residues. In germline, CDR1 is LGHNA, CDR2 YSLEER. With 0 bases clipped from V and 0 bases from J, the junction kept 0 bases outside the gene matches. In DNA, the CDR3 is TGCGCCAGCAGCCAAGAGCGGGGGGGCTCCTACGAGCAGTACTTC. It codes for CASSQERGGSYEQYF.

The table lists this clone with a count of one. The V gene is TRBV7-6, the J gene TRBJ1-1; D gene unclear. The germline V and J ends were trimmed by 0 bases and 0 bases, with 5 bases remaining between them. CDR1 and CDR2 from the germline V gene are SGHVS and FNYEAQ. This CDR3 spans 14 amino acids. The CDR3, as DNA: TGTGCCAGCAGCTTAGCGGCAGTGAACACTGAAGCTTTCTTT. This encodes CASSLAAVNTEAFF.

The chain employs TRBV2 and TRBJ2-2; 7 nucleotides line up with TRBD1. The ends lost 4 bases at V and 4 bases at J; junction bases unmatched: 6. Germline V CDR1 and CDR2: SNHLY, FYNNEI. The CDR3 totals 15 residues. CDR3: CASSVDREITGELFF. The CDR3 DNA is TGTGCCAGCAGTGTCGACAGGGAAATCACCGGGGAGCTGTTTTTT. Full variable domain (remainder filled in from reference TRBV2 and TRBJ2-2): EPEVTQTPSHQVTQMGQEVILRCVPISNHLYFYWYRQILGQKVEFLVSFYNNEISEKSEIFDDQFSVERPDGSNFTLKIRSTKLEDSAMYFCASSVDREITGELFFGEGSRLTVL.

This rearrangement joins TRBV5-4 to TRBJ2-3; D is possibly TRBD1 (6 bases). CDR3 length: 15 amino acids. Trimming removed 1 base from V and 4 bases from J, with 13 bases in between. Germline-derived CDR1 and CDR2 are SGHNT and YYREEE (reference sequence). CDR3 residues: CASSLQGRRADTQYF. CDR3 DNA: TGTGCCAGCAGCTTGCAGGGGAGAAGGGCAGATACGCAGTATTTT.

The chain has TRBV4-3 and TRBJ2-2, with 7 bases identical to TRBD1. The CDR3 has 14 residues. Germline V gene sequence: CDR1 LGHNA, CDR2 YSLEER. V lost 1 base, J lost 6 bases, and 2 bases stayed unmatched. DNA of the CDR3: TGCGCCAGCAGCCAAGCCAGGGGGTCCGGGGAGCTGTTTTTT. Protein sequence: CASSQARGSGELFF.

The gene calls are TRBV15 and TRBJ2-7, with 7 bases matching TRBD1. Looked up from germline, CDR1 is LNHNV and CDR2 is YYDKDF (reference sequence). With 0 bases clipped from V and 2 bases from J, the junction kept 7 bases outside the gene matches. CDR3 size: 16 residues. The CDR3 nucleotides read TGTGCCACCAGCAGAGATATAGGGACAGCCACCTACGAGCAGTACTTC. Protein product: CATSRDIGTATYEQYF. The full variable domain, completed using reference TRBV15 and TRBJ2-7, is DAMVIQNPRYQVTQFGKPVTLSCSQTLNHNVMYWYQQKSSQAPKLLFHYYDKDFNNEADTPDNFQSRRPNTSFCFLDIRSPGLGDTAMYLCATSRDIGTATYEQYFGPGTRLTVT.

V and J are TRBV10-1 and TRBJ1-1, with TRBD1 as a possible D gene (5 bases). Germline loops: CDR1 WNHNN, CDR2 SYGVQD (reference sequence). Between the trimmed V and J ends, which lost 5 bases and 10 bases, there was a span of 11 bases. The CDR3 runs to 11 residues. As DNA, the CDR3 is TGCGCCAGCAGTCCCGACAGCAGAGCTTTCTTT. Protein: CASSPDSRAFF.

A few counts support this clone. The chain employs TRBV19 and TRBJ1-2; D might be TRBD1 (6 bases). With 8 bases removed from V and 4 bases from J, the gap between germline ends came to 11 bases. This CDR3 contains 12 residues. Germline V CDR1 and CDR2: LNHDA, SQIVND (reference sequence). The CDR3 is CASGTSGYGYTF. CDR3 coding DNA: TGTGCCAGTGGGACATCTGGCTATGGCTACACCTTC.

This chain uses TRBV7-2 with TRBJ2-7, with 8 bases fitting TRBD1. The CDR3 totals 15 residues. The ends lost 6 bases at V and 0 bases at J; junction bases unmatched: 7. Germline CDR1 and CDR2: SGHTA and FQGNSA. The CDR3 reads CASSPDRAASYEQYF. CDR3 nucleotides: TGTGCCAGCAGTCCGGACAGGGCAGCCTCCTACGAGCAGTACTTC.

CDR3 nucleotide sequence: TGTGCCAGTAGTATAGAACCTGTCGCCGGGCAGCCCCAGCATTTT. Protein product: CASSIEPVAGQPQHF. This chain joins TRBV19 and TRBJ1-5; D unclear. CDR1 is LNHDA, CDR2 SQIVND, per germline (reference sequence). This CDR3 has 15 amino acids. Trimming removed 0 bases at V and 7 bases at J, with 13 bases between.

This rearrangement joins TRBV2 to TRBJ2-7; D may be TRBD1 (5 bases). The CDR3 loop spans 13 amino acids. Trimming took off 5 bases at V and 4 bases at J, with 12 bases between the two ends. The V gene's germline CDR1 is SNHLY and CDR2 FYNNEI. CDR3 sequence (DNA): TGTGCCAGCAGTACAGACAGCCAATACGAGCAGTACTTC. Protein product: CASSTDSQYEQYF.

V and J are TRBV4-1 and TRBJ1-5, with D unclear. The CDR3 extends over 14 amino acids. The germline CDR1 and CDR2 sequences are MGHRA and YSYEKL. V was pared by 2 bases and J by 1 base, with 6 bases between. The CDR3 nucleotides read TGCGCCAGCAGCCAACTCAGGAGCAATCAGCCCCAGCATTTT. Residues: CASSQLRSNQPQHF.

This chain connects TRBV10-3 to TRBJ1-2; D unresolved. The germline V and J ends were trimmed by 3 bases and 5 bases, with 10 bases remaining between them. Germline V CDR1 and CDR2: ENHRY, SYGVKD. The CDR3 sequence is 13 residues long. The CDR3 region has the DNA TGTGCCATCAGTGACAGTTTCCTTTATGGCTACACCTTC. This gives the protein CAISDSFLYGYTF.

This clone was recorded a few times. V usage is TRBV6-2 or TRBV6-3 and J usage is TRBJ2-7; a possible D gene is TRBD1 (6 bases). The germline V gene has CDR1 MNHEY and CDR2 SVGEGT. V was pared by 5 bases and J by 4 bases, with 18 bases between. This CDR3 contains 15 residues. In DNA form, the CDR3 reads TGTGCCAGCAGTCAAACTGGGGAAGGGGGATACGAGCAGTACTTC. The encoded protein is CASSQTGEGGYEQYF.

The rearrangement uses TRBV3-1 (or the pseudogene TRBV3-2) and TRBJ2-1; D is possibly TRBD2 (6 bases). The CDR3 covers 17 residues. Germline lookup yields CDR1 LGHDT and CDR2 YNNKEL (reference sequence). V was clipped by 0 bases and J by 4 bases, with 16 bases between them. The CDR3 DNA reads as TGTGCCAGCAGCCAAGACTTACCAGGGAGGTGGTACAATGAGCAGTTCTTC. It translates to CASSQDLPGRWYNEQFF.

The chain joins TRBV7-8 to TRBJ2-3, with no clear D. Germline-derived CDR1 and CDR2 are SGHVS and FQNEAQ. The CDR3 is 12 residues long. Between the trimmed V and J ends, which lost 1 base and 12 bases, there was a span of 11 bases. The CDR3 region has the DNA TGTGCCAGCAGCTTAGAGCCCTATGAACAGTATTTT. Residues: CASSLEPYEQYF.

The chain recombines TRBV29-1 with TRBJ2-5; TRBD1 is a possible D gene (6 bases). The CDR3 is made up of 13 amino acids. Trimming removed 4 bases from V and 1 base from J, with 10 bases in between. Germline V CDR1 and CDR2: SQVTM, ANQGSEA. The CDR3 spells CSVVGQPQETQYF. In DNA, the CDR3 is TGCAGCGTTGTCGGACAGCCCCAAGAGACCCAGTACTTC. Filled out from reference TRBV29-1 and TRBJ2-5, the complete variable domain reads SAVISQKPSRDICQRGTSLTIQCQVDSQVTMMFWYRQQPGQSLTLIATANQGSEATYESGFVIDKFPISRPNLTFSTLTVSNMSPEDSSIYLCSVVGQPQETQYFGPGTRLLVL.

The V and J genes are TRBV4-2 and TRBJ2-7; 10 nucleotides align to TRBD2. Trimming removed 0 bases from V and 4 bases from J; junction bases left unmatched: 6. The CDR3 contains 16 residues. CDR1 and CDR2 from the germline V gene are LGHNA and YNFKEQ. The CDR3 nucleotides read TGTGCCAGCAGCCAAGATAGGTCTAGCGGGGGATACGAGCAGTACTTC. It yields the protein CASSQDRSSGGYEQYF.

This clone showed up many times. The CDR3 DNA sequence: TGTGCCAGCTCACCAAGGGACAGTCCACAAGAGACCCAGTACTTC. Translated, it gives CASSPRDSPQETQYF. This chain uses TRBV18 with TRBJ2-5; 7 bases are shared with TRBD1. The junction had 5 bases not matched to a gene; V was cut back by 2 bases and J by 2 bases. The germline V gene encodes CDR1 KGHSH and CDR2 LQKENI. The CDR3 runs 15 residues.

This chain links TRBV7-2 with TRBJ1-4; D is uncertain. The CDR3 has 12 amino acids. Germline loops: CDR1 SGHTA, CDR2 FQGNSA. Between the trimmed V and J ends, which lost 5 bases and 6 bases, there was a span of 7 bases. CDR3 sequence (DNA): TGTGCCAGCAGCCGTTTAGATGAAAAACTGTTTTTT. It translates to CASSRLDEKLFF.